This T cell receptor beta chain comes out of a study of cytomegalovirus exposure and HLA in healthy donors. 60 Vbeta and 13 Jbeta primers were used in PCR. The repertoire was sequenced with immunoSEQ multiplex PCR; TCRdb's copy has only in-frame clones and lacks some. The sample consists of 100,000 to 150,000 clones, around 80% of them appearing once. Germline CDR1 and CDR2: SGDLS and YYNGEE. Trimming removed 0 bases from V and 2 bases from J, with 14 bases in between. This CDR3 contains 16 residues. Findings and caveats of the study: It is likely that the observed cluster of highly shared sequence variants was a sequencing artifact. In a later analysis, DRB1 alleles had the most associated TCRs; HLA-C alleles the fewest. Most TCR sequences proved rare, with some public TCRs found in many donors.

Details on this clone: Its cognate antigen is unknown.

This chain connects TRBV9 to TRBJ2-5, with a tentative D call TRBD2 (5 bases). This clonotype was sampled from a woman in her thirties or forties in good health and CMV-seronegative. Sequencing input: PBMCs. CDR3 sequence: CASSVGQLGSQETQYF. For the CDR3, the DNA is TGTGCCAGCAGCGTAGGCCAACTAGGGAGTCAAGAGACCCAGTACTTC.